The 32 T cell receptor beta chains reported below all come from one sample, sequenced in a study of blood T cell repertoires in COVID-19. The table came from immunoSEQ multiplex PCR; TCRdb's copy has only in-frame clones and leaves some out. The data contain about 350,000 clones, roughly 90% of them singletons. Sequencing used PBMCs or T cells enriched from blood (not recorded which). The receptors derive from a woman in her 30s who had recovered from COVID-19.

The V gene is TRBV7-7, the J gene TRBJ2-1; D may be TRBD2 (6 bases). The germline V gene has CDR1 SSHAT and CDR2 FNYEAQ (reference sequence). This CDR3 contains 15 residues. The V gene lost 5 bases and the J gene lost 9 bases, with 20 bases spanning the gap. CDR3 in DNA: TGTGCCAGCAGCGCCGCCCCTAGCTCCGGGGGTGAGCAGTTCTTC. Its protein is CASSAAPSSGGEQFF. The full variable domain, rest sourced from reference TRBV7-7 and TRBJ2-1, is GAGVSQSPRYKVTKRGQDVTLRCDPISSHATLYWYQQALGQGPEFLTYFNYEAQPDKSGLPSDRFSAERPEGSISTLTIQRTEQRDSAMYRCASSAAPSSGGEQFFGPGTRLTVL.

This clone was detected a few times. The chain employs TRBV4-1 and TRBJ2-3, with D possibly TRBD1 on 8 matching bases. Germline lookup yields CDR1 MGHRA and CDR2 YSYEKL. The ends were cut back, 0 bases at V and 1 base at J, with 14 bases in the middle. The CDR3 consists of 17 residues. CDR3 amino acids: CASSQEGGTGGTDTQYF. In DNA, the CDR3 is TGCGCCAGCAGCCAAGAGGGGGGGACAGGAGGCACAGATACGCAGTATTTT.

V gene TRBV25-1 combines with J gene TRBJ2-2; the D gene is possibly TRBD1 (6 bases). The CDR3 runs to 16 residues. Trimming left V 3 bases short and J 2 bases short, with 13 bases between. The germline V gene has CDR1 MGHDK and CDR2 SYGVNS. CDR3 residues: CASSDIQGYNTGELFF. The CDR3 nucleotides are TGTGCCAGCAGTGACATACAGGGATATAACACCGGGGAGCTGTTTTTT. The full variable domain, completed using reference TRBV25-1 and TRBJ2-2, is EADIYQTPRYLVIGTGKKITLECSQTMGHDKMYWYQQDPGMELHLIHYSYGVNSTEKGDLSSESTVSRIRTEHFPLTLESARPSHTSQYLCASSDIQGYNTGELFFGEGSRLTVL.

This clone has just a few counts. The chain combines TRBV19 with TRBJ1-4, with D uncertain. This CDR3 has 14 residues. The V gene lost 3 bases and the J gene lost 4 bases, with 9 bases spanning the gap. Germline assignment: CDR1 LNHDA and CDR2 SQIVND (reference sequence). CDR3 loop: CASSIRGFNEKLFF. The CDR3 DNA sequence: TGTGCCAGTAGTATCCGGGGATTTAATGAAAAACTGTTTTTT. Using reference TRBV19 and TRBJ1-4 for the parts outside the CDR3, the full variable domain is DGGITQSPKYLFRKEGQNVTLSCEQNLNHDAMYWYRQDPGQGLRLIYYSQIVNDFQKGDIAEGYSVSREKKESFPLTVTSAQKNPTAFYLCASSIRGFNEKLFFGSGTQLSVL.

This chain links TRBV12-3 or TRBV12-4 with TRBJ1-1; a possible D gene is TRBD1 (6 bases). Deletions cut 5 bases from V and 5 bases from J, with 9 bases between. The CDR3 runs 12 residues. CDR3 protein: CASSLQGTEAFF. The CDR3 region has the DNA TGTGCCAGCAGTCTCCAGGGGACTGAAGCTTTCTTT.

The V and J genes are TRBV19 and TRBJ2-7; TRBD1 agrees at 8 bases. Trimming cost V 3 bases and J 6 bases; bases outside gene matches: 10. This CDR3 has 15 residues. Germline CDR1 reads LNHDA; CDR2 reads SQIVND (reference sequence). The DNA for the CDR3 is TGTGCCAGTAGTATTCCCGGACAGGGAACGGGCGAGCAGTACTTC. Amino acid sequence: CASSIPGQGTGEQYF.

This clone was seen once. This CDR3 reads CSASPRTSNNEQFF. The CDR3 bases are TGCAGTGCTAGTCCCCGGACTAGCAACAATGAGCAGTTCTTC. The chain recombines TRBV20-1 with TRBJ2-1; 8 nucleotides line up with TRBD2. Trimming removed 3 bases from V and 5 bases from J; junction bases left unmatched: 6. This CDR3 is built from 14 residues. Germline CDR1 is DFQATT and CDR2 is SNEGSKA (reference sequence).

The CDR3 here is CAILGGRDQPQHF. The CDR3 region has the DNA TGTGCCATCCTCGGGGGACGCGATCAGCCCCAGCATTTT. V and J are TRBV28 and TRBJ1-5; D perhaps matches TRBD1 (5 bases). Germline V gene data show CDR1 as MDHEN and CDR2 as SYDVKM. The CDR3 totals 13 residues. The V gene lost 10 bases and the J gene lost 5 bases, with 15 bases spanning the gap.

The chain is built from TRBV6-5 and TRBJ2-4; 8 positions match TRBD2. Looked up from germline, CDR1 is MNHEY and CDR2 is SVGAGI. The CDR3 has 14 residues. Trimming at V came to 6 bases and at J to 3 bases, leaving 4 bases not matched to a gene. The CDR3 region is CASRPGGVKNIQYF. DNA of the CDR3: TGTGCCAGCAGACCCGGGGGGGTCAAAAACATTCAGTACTTC.

V gene TRBV11-2 combines with J gene TRBJ1-2, with D possibly being TRBD1 (6 bases). Trimming removed 3 bases from V and 12 bases from J, with 14 bases in between. CDR1 is SGHAT, CDR2 FQNNGV, per germline. This CDR3 is built from 12 residues. The CDR3: CASSFGGTKNTF. CDR3 bases: TGTGCCAGCAGCTTTGGTGGGACAAAAAACACCTTC.

For this clone: This sample includes further DNA sequences coding for the same CDR3. This chain joins TRBV6-1 and TRBJ1-5; unclear D gene. CDR1 is MNHNS, CDR2 SASEGT, per germline. Between the trimmed V and J ends, which lost 1 base and 3 bases, there was a span of 10 bases. The CDR3 spans 15 residues. CDR3 nucleotide sequence: TGTGCCAGCAGTGAAGTAGGCGGCTACAATCAGCCCCAGCATTTT. Translating gives CASSEVGGYNQPQHF.

The chain has TRBV5-1 and TRBJ2-5; 12 nucleotides line up with TRBD2. The germline CDR1 and CDR2 sequences are SGHRS and YFSETQ. V shed 0 bases and J 4 bases; nucleotides not matched to a gene: 10. The CDR3 has 18 amino acids. CDR3 residues: CASSLAGRLAGGLETQYF. The CDR3 DNA follows: TGCGCCAGCAGCTTGGCCGGTCGGCTAGCGGGGGGGCTAGAGACCCAGTACTTC.

The CDR3 bases are TGTGCCAGCAGCTTAGGCGCAACCTACGAGCAGTACTTC. Protein sequence: CASSLGATYEQYF. The chain carries TRBV11-2 and TRBJ2-7; D is undetermined. The CDR3 consists of 13 residues. Germline V gene data show CDR1 as SGHAT and CDR2 as FQNNGV. The germline V and J ends were trimmed by 1 base and 2 bases, with 6 bases remaining between them.

The chain carries TRBV10-1 and TRBJ1-1; 8 nucleotides line up with TRBD1. The CDR3 spans 14 residues. V shed 6 bases and J 5 bases; nucleotides not matched to a gene: 8. Per the germline V gene, CDR1 is WNHNN and CDR2 is SYGVQD (reference sequence). The CDR3 here is CASSDGQGRTEAFF. The CDR3 DNA is TGCGCCAGCAGCGACGGACAGGGAAGGACTGAAGCTTTCTTT.

This chain links TRBV6-2 or TRBV6-3 with TRBJ2-5; tentatively, D is TRBD2 (5 bases). CDR3 length: 12 residues. With 3 bases removed from V and 4 bases from J, the gap between germline ends came to 6 bases. Germline V gene data show CDR1 as MNHEY and CDR2 as SVGEGT. CDR3 coding DNA: TGTGCCAGCAGTTATCTAGCAGAGACCCAGTACTTC. Residues: CASSYLAETQYF.

The CDR3 region has the DNA TGTGCCAGTAGTATGGACTGGGTGCCCACAGGGGGCTACACCTTC. Its protein product is CASSMDWVPTGGYTF. The chain is built from TRBV19 and TRBJ1-2; D may be TRBD1 (6 bases). CDR1 and CDR2 (germline): LNHDA, SQIVND (reference sequence). The CDR3 runs 15 residues. V shed 3 bases and J shed 8 bases, with 19 bases lying between them.

The chain employs TRBV5-1 and TRBJ1-2; D uncertain. The CDR3 covers 14 residues. The V end was cut by 0 bases, the J end by 2 bases, with 8 bases between. CDR1 is SGHRS, CDR2 YFSETQ, per germline. CDR3 sequence (DNA): TGCGCCAGCAGCTTGGACGGCGGCAACTATGGCTACACCTTC. It yields the protein CASSLDGGNYGYTF.

This chain connects TRBV7-9 to TRBJ1-4, with 9 bases identical to TRBD1. Trimming removed 6 bases from V and 7 bases from J; junction bases left unmatched: 6. The CDR3 sequence is 14 residues long. CDR1 and CDR2 from the germline V gene are SEHNR and FQNEAQ (reference sequence). CDR3 residues: CASRRSDRGEKLFF. The CDR3, as DNA: TGTGCCAGCAGGCGCTCGGACAGGGGTGAAAAACTGTTTTTT.

V is TRBV6-2 or TRBV6-3 and J is TRBJ2-3, with 8 bases that match TRBD1. The CDR3 runs to 15 residues. Germline CDR1 MNHEY, CDR2 SVGEGT. The V and J ends lost 0 bases and 6 bases, in that order; junction bases with no gene match: 5. This CDR3 reads CASSYSRTGSDTQYF. CDR3 DNA sequence: TGTGCCAGCAGTTACTCCAGGACAGGGTCGGATACGCAGTATTTT.

The chain combines TRBV30 with TRBJ1-4; D gene uncertain. Germline CDR1 and CDR2: GTSNPN and SVGIG (reference sequence). V was trimmed by 2 bases and J by 8 bases, leaving 9 bases between them. CDR3 length: 12 residues. This CDR3 reads CAWSITGEKLFF. For the CDR3, the DNA is TGTGCCTGGAGTATAACCGGGGAAAAACTGTTTTTT.

This chain links TRBV2 with TRBJ2-2; 9 bases are shared with TRBD1. The CDR3 covers 15 residues. Germline values: CDR1 SNHLY, CDR2 FYNNEI. V gave up 5 bases and J gave up 4 bases; unmatched junction bases: 5. CDR3 residues: CASSRDRVATGELFF. For the CDR3, the DNA is TGTGCCAGCAGTCGGGACAGGGTTGCCACCGGGGAGCTGTTTTTT.

The gene calls are TRBV28 and TRBJ2-7, with TRBD1 identical over 7 bases. The CDR3 is 18 amino acids. The trim removed 5 bases at V and 0 bases at J, leaving 16 bases unmatched. CDR1 MDHEN and CDR2 SYDVKM come from the germline V gene. The CDR3 DNA follows: TGTGCCAGCAGTCCCACGCGAATAAGACAGGGAAGCTCCTACGAGCAGTACTTC. Protein product: CASSPTRIRQGSSYEQYF.

CDR3 amino acids: CASSLATGVEAFF. The CDR3 coding sequence is TGTGCCAGCAGTTTAGCGACAGGGGTTGAAGCTTTCTTT. The chain joins TRBV27 to TRBJ1-1; TRBD1 aligns across 8 bases. CDR1 and CDR2 (germline): MNHEY, SMNVEV (reference sequence). The V and J ends lost 2 bases and 7 bases, in that order; junction bases with no gene match: 3. This CDR3 region has 13 residues.

The CDR3 loop reads CASTADRVGNTEAFF. The CDR3 DNA reads TGTGCCAGCACTGCGGACAGGGTCGGGAACACTGAAGCTTTCTTT. The rearrangement uses TRBV2 and TRBJ1-1; 8 bases agree with TRBD1. Looked up from germline, CDR1 is SNHLY and CDR2 is FYNNEI. The V and J ends lost 7 bases and 1 base, in that order; junction bases with no gene match: 8. The CDR3 runs 15 residues.

This clone came up a few times. The CDR3 region is CATSDVTAGTGVNEQFF. As DNA, the CDR3 is TGTGCCACCAGTGATGTCACAGCTGGGACAGGGGTCAATGAGCAGTTCTTC. The chain couples TRBV24-1 to TRBJ2-1; the match to TRBD1 covers 10 bases. Germline V gene sequence: CDR1 KGHDR, CDR2 SFDVKD. The length of the CDR3 is 17 residues. The V gene end was trimmed by 3 bases and the J gene end by 6 bases; junction bases not matched to a gene: 10.

The chain is built from TRBV10-2 and TRBJ1-1, with 11 bases fitting TRBD1. Germline values: CDR1 WSHSY, CDR2 SAAADI. This CDR3 spans 15 amino acids. V was pared by 10 bases and J by 2 bases, with 9 bases of the junction left unmatched. This CDR3 reads CATSDRGRLNTEAFF. The CDR3 DNA sequence: TGCGCCACCTCGGACAGGGGGCGCCTCAACACTGAAGCTTTCTTT.

The chain uses TRBV9 and TRBJ1-2, with TRBD1 identical over 7 bases. With 0 bases clipped from V and 8 bases from J, the junction kept 4 bases outside the gene matches. CDR1 is SGDLS and CDR2 is YYNGEE in the germline V gene. CDR3 length: 13 residues. CDR3 protein: CASSVDRGGGYTF. The CDR3 coding sequence is TGTGCCAGCAGCGTAGACAGGGGTGGCGGCTACACCTTC.

This chain uses TRBV29-1 with TRBJ2-5, with 7 bases identical to TRBD1. The CDR3 has 13 residues. The V segment lost 2 bases and the J segment 2 bases; nucleotides outside the gene matches: 2. CDR1 and CDR2 (germline): SQVTM, ANQGSEA. The CDR3 sequence is CSVELGQQETQYF. The CDR3 bases are TGCAGCGTTGAACTGGGACAGCAAGAGACCCAGTACTTC.

This clone was observed once. This chain links TRBV9 with TRBJ2-7; D ambiguous. The CDR3 consists of 12 residues. Trimming took 4 bases from V and 4 from J, leaving 9 bases between them. Germline CDR1 SGDLS, CDR2 YYNGEE. CDR3 nucleotides: TGTGCCAGCAGCTCCCTTCCTTACGAGCAGTACTTC. Translated: CASSSLPYEQYF.

This sequence joins TRBV7-6 and TRBJ1-2; the match to TRBD1 covers 9 bases. Per germline, CDR1 SGHVS and CDR2 FNYEAQ. The V segment lost 1 base and the J segment 2 bases; nucleotides outside the gene matches: 5. The CDR3 covers 16 residues. This CDR3 reads CASSLGGQGGNYGYTF. The CDR3 DNA reads TGTGCCAGCAGCTTAGGGGGACAGGGTGGCAACTATGGCTACACCTTC.

In DNA, the CDR3 is TGTGCCAGCACCCGCGGGGGCAGGGAGACCCAGTACTTC. Protein: CASTRGGRETQYF. The J gene is TRBJ2-5, the V gene TRBV2; a weak D match, TRBD2 (7 bases). The CDR3 has 13 residues. V lost 7 bases to trimming and J lost 5 bases, with 14 bases between them. Germline lookup yields CDR1 SNHLY and CDR2 FYNNEI.

The chain employs TRBV18 and TRBJ1-2; 12 bases line up with TRBD1. This CDR3 comprises 14 residues. Germline V gene sequence: CDR1 KGHSH, CDR2 LQKENI. V dropped 2 bases and J dropped 8; count of bases not matched to a gene: 3. Here the CDR3 reads CASSPGTGGWGYTF. The CDR3 DNA reads as TGTGCCAGCTCACCAGGGACAGGGGGCTGGGGCTACACCTTC.